The present T cell receptor (beta chain) was sequenced within a study of PD-1 blockade in classical Hodgkin lymphoma. This clone showed up just once. Its antigen is not known. Study-level results: Compared with healthy donors, newly diagnosed patients reportedly showed lower baseline TCR diversity.

This sample's time point: newly diagnosed, previously untreated cHL patient sample. From thawed PBMCs, CD4+ T cells were purified using magnetic negative selection. CDR1 and CDR2 from the germline V gene are SGHRS and YFSETQ. Trimming at V came to 0 bases and at J to 5 bases, leaving 12 bases not matched to a gene. The CDR3 runs to 18 residues. Method: immunoSEQ multiplex PCR; TCRdb's copy keeps in-frame clones and lacks some. The table records fewer than 25,000 clones, roughly nine tenths of them present only once. The rearrangement joins TRBV5-1 to TRBJ2-2; TRBD2 matches 8 bases. This TCR derives from a human donor with classical Hodgkin lymphoma. Sequenced: CD4+ T cells from blood. This CDR3 reads CASSLVRAGVIRTGELFF. The CDR3 nucleotides read TGCGCCAGCAGCTTGGTTCGAGCGGGAGTTATTAGGACCGGGGAGCTGTTTTTT.